The sequence of this T cell receptor (beta chain) was determined in a study of shared clonotypes between healthy human individuals. TCRdb keeps only in-frame clones here, not all; method: immunoSEQ multiplex PCR. The profile shows around 560,000 clones, around 96% of them singletons. The germline V and J ends were trimmed by 4 bases and 2 bases, with 18 bases remaining between them. CDR3 length: 16 residues. From germline, CDR1 is SGHNT and CDR2 YENEEA. Naive CD8 isolation took CD45RO-negative cells positively selected for CCR7 and excluded terminally differentiated effector memory CD45RA+ cells. This receptor was identified in a woman between 25 and 40 years old in good health. The sample taken for sequencing was naive CD8+ T cells sorted from blood. The V gene is TRBV11-3, the J gene TRBJ2-7, with D possibly TRBD2 on 6 matching bases. The CDR3 region has the DNA TGTGCCAGCAGCTCAAGGACGCGGGGTACCCCCTACGAGCAGTACTTC. Residues: CASSSRTRGTPYEQYF.